The next 5 T cell receptor beta chains were all read from a single sample in a study of CD8 T cells in Susac syndrome. Random hexamers served to reverse transcribe roughly 0.5 to 1 ug RNA. TCRdb used MiXCR to reprocess the immunoSEQ multiplex PCR reads, holding one entry per CDR3 protein. The table records 150,000 to 200,000 distinct CDR3 sequences, just over 90% of them present only once. The sequenced material came from CD4+ T cells from PBMCs. The receptors here all came from a human donor in good health.

J is TRBJ2-7 and V is TRBV6-2 or TRBV6-3; 9 nucleotides match TRBD1. Germline values: CDR1 MNHEY, CDR2 SVGEGT. CDR3 size: 14 residues. V shed 4 bases, J shed 4 bases, and the junction held 5 bases outside the gene matches. Here the CDR3 reads CASSWGTGLYEQYF. CDR3 coding DNA: TGTGCCAGCAGTTGGGGGACAGGGTTATACGAGCAGTACTTC.

This clonotype was picked up one time. V is TRBV27 and J is TRBJ1-1, with D perhaps TRBD1 (5 bases). V was shortened by 5 bases and J by 4 bases, with 20 bases between the two germline ends. In germline, CDR1 is MNHEY, CDR2 SMNVEV (reference sequence). This CDR3 is 16 amino acids long. The CDR3 is CASSPGSSGPRTEAFF. CDR3 in DNA: TGTGCCAGCAGTCCCGGTTCCTCAGGGCCCCGCACTGAAGCTTTCTTT.

The J gene is TRBJ2-3, the V gene TRBV20-1; TRBD1 matches at 8 bases. Looked up from germline, CDR1 is DFQATT and CDR2 is SNEGSKA (reference sequence). V lost 6 bases, J lost 4 bases, and 3 bases stayed unmatched. CDR3 size: 12 residues. The CDR3 reads CSATQGADTQYF. CDR3 coding DNA: TGCAGTGCAACACAGGGGGCAGATACGCAGTATTTT.

The rearrangement uses TRBV13 and TRBJ2-1, with 9 bases lining up with TRBD2. The junction had 7 bases not matched to a gene; V was cut back by 5 bases and J by 2 bases. From germline, CDR1 is PRHDT and CDR2 FYEKMQ (reference sequence). The CDR3 is 16 amino acids. This chain's CDR3 is CASSAAGGKPYNEQFF. The CDR3 DNA sequence: TGTGCCAGCAGCGCAGCGGGGGGAAAGCCCTACAATGAGCAGTTCTTC.

The J gene is TRBJ2-3, the V gene TRBV4-2; 11 bases line up with TRBD1. CDR1 and CDR2 from the germline V gene are LGHNA and YNFKEQ. This CDR3 has 15 amino acids. J was trimmed by 4 bases and V by 5 bases; bases with no gene match: 5. In DNA, the CDR3 is TGTGCCAGCAGCAAGGACAGGGGGCAGTCAGATACGCAGTATTTT. Translated, it gives CASSKDRGQSDTQYF.